This T cell receptor (beta chain) was found in a study of T and B cells in COVID-19 patients. Unmatched junction bases numbered 8, after V lost 1 base and J lost 4 bases. Germline CDR1 is LNHDA and CDR2 is SQIVND (reference sequence). The CDR3 is 16 amino acids. Each TRB amplification used roughly 250-550 ng of genomic DNA from blood. This clonotype is medium-sized. Multiplex PCR with BIOMED2 TRB-A/B primer pools amplified TRB rearrangements. TCRdb called the multiplex PCR reads again in MiXCR, with one record for every CDR3 protein. Of tens of thousands of distinct CDR3 sequences listed, approximately 28% are singletons.

Sequencing used blood. The clonotype comes from a human donor who had recovered from COVID-19. The chain joins TRBV19 to TRBJ2-3; 7 bases match TRBD2. CDR3 DNA sequence: TGTGCCAGTAGTATAGCGTGGGGGGGTCCTTCAGATACGCAGTATTTT. This translates into CASSIAWGGPSDTQYF.